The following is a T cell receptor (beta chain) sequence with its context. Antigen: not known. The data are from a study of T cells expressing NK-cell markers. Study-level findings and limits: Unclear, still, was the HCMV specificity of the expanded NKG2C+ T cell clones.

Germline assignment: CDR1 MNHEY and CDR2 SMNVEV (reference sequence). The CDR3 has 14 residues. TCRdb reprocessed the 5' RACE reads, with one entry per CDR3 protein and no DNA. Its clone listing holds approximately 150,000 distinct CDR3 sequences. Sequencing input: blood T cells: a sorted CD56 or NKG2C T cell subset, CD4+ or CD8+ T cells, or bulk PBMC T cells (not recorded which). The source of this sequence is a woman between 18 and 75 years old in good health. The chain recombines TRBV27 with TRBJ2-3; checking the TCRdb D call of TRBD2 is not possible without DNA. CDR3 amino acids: CASSRLPLTDTQYF.